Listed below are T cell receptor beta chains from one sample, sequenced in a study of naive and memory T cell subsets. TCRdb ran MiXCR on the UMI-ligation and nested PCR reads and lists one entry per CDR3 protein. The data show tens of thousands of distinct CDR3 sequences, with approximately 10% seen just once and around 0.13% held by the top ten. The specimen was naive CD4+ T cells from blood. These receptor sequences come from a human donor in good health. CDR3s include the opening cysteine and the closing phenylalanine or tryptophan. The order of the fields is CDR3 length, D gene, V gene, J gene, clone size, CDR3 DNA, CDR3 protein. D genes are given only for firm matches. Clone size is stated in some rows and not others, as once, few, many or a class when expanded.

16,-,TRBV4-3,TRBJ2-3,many,TGCGCCAGCAGCCAAGACCGGGGGCTCGGCACAGATACGCAGTATTTT,CASSQDRGLGTDTQYF
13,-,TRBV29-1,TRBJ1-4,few,TGCAGCGTTGGACAGGACGGAAATGAAAAGCTGTTTTTT,CSVGQDGNEKLFF
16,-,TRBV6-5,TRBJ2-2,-,TGTGCCAGCAGTTACTCGAGAGGGGGTCGGGCCGGGGAGCTGTTTTTT,CASSYSRGGRAGELFF
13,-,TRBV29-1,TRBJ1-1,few,TGCAGCGTTGAGGGGGGGATGAACACTGAAGCTTTCTTT,CSVEGGMNTEAFF
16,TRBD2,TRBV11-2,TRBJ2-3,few,TGTGCCAGCAGCTCTCGGACTTGGGACTACTCAGATACGCAGTATTTT,CASSSRTWDYSDTQYF
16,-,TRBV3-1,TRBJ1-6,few,TGTGCCAGCAGCCAAGGGTGGGGGGTAAATAATTCACCCCTCCACTTT,CASSQGWGVNNSPLHF
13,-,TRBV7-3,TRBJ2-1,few,TGTGCCAGCGGGGCGGGGATGCTGGGTGAGCAGTTCTTC,CASGAGMLGEQFF
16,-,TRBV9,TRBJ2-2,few,TGTGCCAGCAGCGTAGCGGCCCATTCGAACACCGGGGAGCTGTTTTTT,CASSVAAHSNTGELFF
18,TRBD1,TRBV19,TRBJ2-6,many,TGTGCCAGTAGTAAGGGACAGGGGTTATACTCTGGGGCCAACGTCCTGACTTTC,CASSKGQGLYSGANVLTF
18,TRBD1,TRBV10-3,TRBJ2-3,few,TGTGCCATCAGTGAGTCCGGGACAGGGGGGTCTAGCACAGATACGCAGTATTTT,CAISESGTGGSSTDTQYF
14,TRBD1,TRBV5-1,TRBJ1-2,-,TGCGCCAGCAGCTCAGGGACAGCGACTACTGGCTACACCTTC,CASSSGTATTGYTF
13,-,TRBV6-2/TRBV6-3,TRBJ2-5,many,TGTGCCAGCAGACCGACAGCCCAAGAGACCCAGTACTTC,CASRPTAQETQYF
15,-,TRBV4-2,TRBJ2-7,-,TGTGCCAGCAGCCAAGAATACCAGACCTTCTACGAGCAGTACTTC,CASSQEYQTFYEQYF
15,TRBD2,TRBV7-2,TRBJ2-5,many,TGTGCCAGCAGCTTAGGTCCGGGAGGCATGGAGACCCAGTACTTC,CASSLGPGGMETQYF
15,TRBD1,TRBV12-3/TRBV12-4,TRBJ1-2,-,TGTGCCAGCAGTTCCAGGGACAGGGCTCCCTATGGCTACACCTTC,CASSSRDRAPYGYTF
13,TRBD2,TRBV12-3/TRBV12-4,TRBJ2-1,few,TGTGCCAGCAGTCCTGGACTAGGCGGTGAGCAGTTCTTC,CASSPGLGGEQFF
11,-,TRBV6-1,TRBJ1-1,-,TGTGCCAGCAGTGGAAGTGTTAGGGCTTTCTTT,CASSGSVRAFF
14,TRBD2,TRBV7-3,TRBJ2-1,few,TGTGCCAGCAGCTTATCTAGCGGGGGAAGTGAGCAGTTCTTC,CASSLSSGGSEQFF
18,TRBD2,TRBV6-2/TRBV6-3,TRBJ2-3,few,TGTGCCAGCAGTTCCCGAACATTTAGCGGGAGGTTCGGATATACGCAGTATTTT,CASSSRTFSGRFGYTQYF
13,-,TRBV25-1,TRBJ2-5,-,TGTGCCAGCAGTGAATATATTCGTGAGACCCAGTACTTC,CASSEYIRETQYF
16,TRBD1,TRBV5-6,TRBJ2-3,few,TGTGCCAGCGAGGTTTTCGACAGGGGATCTTTCCATACGCAGTATTTT,CASEVFDRGSFHTQYF
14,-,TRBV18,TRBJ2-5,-,TGTGCCAGCTCACGTGCGACCCCCCCTGGGACCCAGTACTTC,CASSRATPPGTQYF
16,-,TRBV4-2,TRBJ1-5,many,TGTGCCAGCAGCCAAGAAGAGGGAAGCGCCAATCAGCCCCAGCATTTT,CASSQEEGSANQPQHF
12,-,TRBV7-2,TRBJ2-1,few,TGTGCCAGCAGCTTAGAGGTCAGTGAGCAGTTCTTC,CASSLEVSEQFF
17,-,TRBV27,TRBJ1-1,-,TGTGCCAGCAGTCCCACCTTACAGGGTATCTCAGTCACTGAAGCTTTCTTT,CASSPTLQGISVTEAFF
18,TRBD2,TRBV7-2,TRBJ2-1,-,TGTGCCAGCAGCTTAAGTGGACTAGCGGGAGTAGGGTACAATGAGCAGTTCTTC,CASSLSGLAGVGYNEQFF
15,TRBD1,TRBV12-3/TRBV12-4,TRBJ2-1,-,TGTGCCAGCAGTTTACAGGGGGCCTTGAACAATGAGCAGTTCTTC,CASSLQGALNNEQFF
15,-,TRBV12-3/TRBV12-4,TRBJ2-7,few,TGTGCCAGCAGTTTGCGGGGCAGGGCGGGCTACGAGCAGTACTTC,CASSLRGRAGYEQYF
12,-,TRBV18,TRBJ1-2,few,TGTGCCAGCTCACCGCGGGGCTATGGCTACACCTTC,CASSPRGYGYTF
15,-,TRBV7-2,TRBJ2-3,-,TGTGCCAGCAGCCCCACCGGGACTAGCACAGATACGCAGTATTTT,CASSPTGTSTDTQYF
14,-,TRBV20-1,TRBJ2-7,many,TGCAGTGCTTTGGACCCAGGCCTTTCCTACGAGCAGTACTTC,CSALDPGLSYEQYF
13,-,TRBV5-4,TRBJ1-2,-,TGTGCCAGCAGCTTCGAGAGAGACTATGGCTACACCTTC,CASSFERDYGYTF
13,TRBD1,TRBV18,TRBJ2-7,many,TGTGCCAGCTCAGACAGGGGACCCTACGAGCAGTACTTC,CASSDRGPYEQYF
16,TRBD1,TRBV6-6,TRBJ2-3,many,TGTGCCAGCAGTTACCACCGGGACAGGGGGACGGATACGCAGTATTTT,CASSYHRDRGTDTQYF
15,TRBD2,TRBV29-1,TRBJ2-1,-,TGCAGCGCCGGACTAGCGGGGGGCTTATACAATGAGCAGTTCTTC,CSAGLAGGLYNEQFF
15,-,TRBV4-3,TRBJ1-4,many,TGCGCCAGCAGCCCCCCAGGGGCAGCGAGTGAAAAACTGTTTTTT,CASSPPGAASEKLFF
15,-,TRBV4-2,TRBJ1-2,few,TGTGCCAGCAGCGCCTTACAGCGGGCAGGGTATGGCTACACCTTC,CASSALQRAGYGYTF
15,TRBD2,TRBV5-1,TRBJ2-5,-,TGCGCCAGCAGCCGGACTAGCGGGGGGCAAGAGACCCAGTACTTC,CASSRTSGGQETQYF
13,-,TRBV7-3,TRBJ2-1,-,TGTGCCAGCAGCTTCAGATTGGACAATGAGCAGTTCTTC,CASSFRLDNEQFF
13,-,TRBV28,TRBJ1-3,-,TGTGCCAGCAGTCGCCACTCTGGAAACACCATATATTTT,CASSRHSGNTIYF
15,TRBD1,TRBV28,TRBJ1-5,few,TGTGCCAGCAGCCTAAGACAGGGTAGCAATCAGCCCCAGCATTTT,CASSLRQGSNQPQHF
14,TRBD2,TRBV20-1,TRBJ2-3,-,TGCAGTGCCAAAAGGACTAGATGGGCAGATACGCAGTATTTT,CSAKRTRWADTQYF
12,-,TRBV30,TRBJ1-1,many,TGTGCCTGGAGCTCAGAGAACACTGAAGCTTTCTTT,CAWSSENTEAFF
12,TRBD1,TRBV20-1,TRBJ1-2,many,TGCAGTGCGAAACAGGGGGCTCATGGCTACACCTTC,CSAKQGAHGYTF
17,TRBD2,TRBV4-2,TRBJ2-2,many,TGTGCCAGCAGCCAAGAGCCTAGCGGGGCCAGCACCGGGGAGCTGTTTTTT,CASSQEPSGASTGELFF
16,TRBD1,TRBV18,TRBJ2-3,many,TGTGCCAGCTCCGGACCGGGACAGGAGAACACAGATACGCAGTATTTT,CASSGPGQENTDTQYF
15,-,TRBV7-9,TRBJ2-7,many,TGTGCCAGCAGCCAGGAAGATCAGGGTATTTACGAGCAGTACTTC,CASSQEDQGIYEQYF
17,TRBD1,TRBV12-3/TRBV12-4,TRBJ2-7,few,TGTGCCAGCAGTTTATCGAGTCCCGGGACAGGGTTCCACGAGCAGTACTTC,CASSLSSPGTGFHEQYF
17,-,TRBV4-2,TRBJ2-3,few,TGTGCCAGCAGCCCAGGGGGGTGGGCGTCCGTGGCGGATACGCAGTATTTT,CASSPGGWASVADTQYF
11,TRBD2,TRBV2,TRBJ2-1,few,TGTGCCCCGGCGGGGGGTAGTGAGCAGTTCTTC,CAPAGGSEQFF
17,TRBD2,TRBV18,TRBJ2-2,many,TGTGCCAGCTCACCACCTTCTAGCGGGGGAAGCACCGGGGAGCTGTTTTTT,CASSPPSSGGSTGELFF
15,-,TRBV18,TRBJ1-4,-,TGTGCCAGCTCCTCGGTGACGGCGCCAAGTGAAAAACTGTTTTTT,CASSSVTAPSEKLFF
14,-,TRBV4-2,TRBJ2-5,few,TGTGCCAGCAGCCACCGGGCGTTGGGAGAGACCCAGTACTTC,CASSHRALGETQYF